Following are 9 T cell receptor beta chains from one sample sequenced in a study of T-cell memory formation after mild COVID-19. Using its own MiXCR run on the 5' RACE reads, TCRdb lists one record per CDR3 protein. Among about 440,000 distinct CDR3 sequences, over 15% were seen once, and the ten largest hold around 8%. The sequencing sample was made of PBMCs or a T cell subset sorted from them (not recorded which). Every receptor here comes from an adult woman who had mild COVID-19 (a few samples of this study predate the infection). Cell type and time point are not known.

V and J are TRBV12-3 or TRBV12-4 and TRBJ1-1; the match to TRBD1 covers 8 bases. Trimming took 2 bases from V and 1 from J; bases not matched to a gene: 3. This CDR3 comprises 15 residues. For the CDR3, the DNA is TGTGCCAGCAGTTTAAGGGACAGGCCGAACACTGAAGCTTTCTTT. This sequence encodes CASSLRDRPNTEAFF.

This clonotype turned up a few times. J is TRBJ1-5 and V is TRBV6-2 or TRBV6-3; a possible D gene is TRBD1 (5 bases). CDR1 MNHEY and CDR2 SVGEGT come from the germline V gene. Trimming stripped 5 bases from V and 2 bases from J, with 13 bases between. This CDR3 comprises 15 residues. This CDR3 reads CASSTRGEGNQPQHF. The CDR3 region has the DNA TGTGCCAGCAGTACCCGGGGGGAAGGCAATCAGCCCCAGCATTTT.

The table lists this clonotype with a few counts. The V gene is TRBV6-1, the J gene TRBJ1-1; unclear D gene. V lost 3 bases and J lost 10, with 21 bases in between. Per germline, CDR1 MNHNS and CDR2 SASEGT. The CDR3 contains 15 residues. The DNA for the CDR3 is TGTGCCAGCAGTGATCGAGGTCAAGCTGAGACGGGAGCTTTCTTT. It specifies CASSDRGQAETGAFF.

This clonotype was detected a few times. J is TRBJ2-1 and V is TRBV20-1, with 11 bases fitting TRBD2. V was clipped by 2 bases and J by 4 bases; unmatched bases: 4. There are 15 residues in the CDR3. Germline values: CDR1 DFQATT, CDR2 SNEGSKA (reference sequence). The CDR3 bases are TGCAGTGCTAGAAAGACTAGCGGGGCATACAATGAGCAGTTCTTC. Protein product: CSARKTSGAYNEQFF.

V and J are TRBV5-1 and TRBJ1-2; D is undetermined. This CDR3 has 13 residues. CDR1 and CDR2 from the germline V gene are SGHRS and YFSETQ. V gave up 4 bases and J gave up 4 bases, with 11 bases separating them. CDR3 DNA: TGCGCCAGCAGCGACGGACGGACCTATGGCTACACCTTC. Protein product: CASSDGRTYGYTF.

The rearrangement links TRBV29-1 to TRBJ2-7; TRBD1 matches at 7 bases. The CDR3 covers 15 residues. CDR1 SQVTM and CDR2 ANQGSEA come from the germline V gene. The V and J ends lost 4 bases and 3 bases, in that order; junction bases with no gene match: 12. CDR3: CSVGSRDSTFYEQYF. The CDR3 coding sequence is TGCAGCGTTGGGAGCCGGGACAGTACCTTCTACGAGCAGTACTTC.

The chain carries TRBV7-9 and TRBJ2-1, with 10 bases identical to TRBD2. The germline V gene encodes CDR1 SEHNR and CDR2 FQNEAQ (reference sequence). The CDR3 spans 15 residues. Trimming at V came to 5 bases and at J to 7 bases, leaving 8 bases not matched to a gene. The CDR3 DNA reads as TGTGCCAGCAGCCCGTCTAGCGGGAGTCGTAATGAGCAGTTCTTC. This encodes CASSPSSGSRNEQFF.

The J gene is TRBJ1-1, the V gene TRBV5-4, with a tentative D call TRBD1 (5 bases). Looked up from germline, CDR1 is SGHNT and CDR2 is YYREEE (reference sequence). This CDR3 has 18 residues. With 3 bases removed from V and 1 base from J, the gap between germline ends came to 22 bases. DNA for the CDR3: TGTGCCAGCAGCTCTTCAAGGGAGCGGGACCTGGGGAACACTGAAGCTTTCTTT. Residues: CASSSSRERDLGNTEAFF.

This chain joins TRBV6-5 and TRBJ2-1; D not resolved. The CDR3 extends over 15 amino acids. V shed 0 bases and J shed 0 bases, with 6 bases lying between them. Germline assignment: CDR1 MNHEY and CDR2 SVGAGI. CDR3 nucleotides: TGTGCCAGCAGTTACTCATTGAGCTCCTACAATGAGCAGTTCTTC. It encodes CASSYSLSSYNEQFF.